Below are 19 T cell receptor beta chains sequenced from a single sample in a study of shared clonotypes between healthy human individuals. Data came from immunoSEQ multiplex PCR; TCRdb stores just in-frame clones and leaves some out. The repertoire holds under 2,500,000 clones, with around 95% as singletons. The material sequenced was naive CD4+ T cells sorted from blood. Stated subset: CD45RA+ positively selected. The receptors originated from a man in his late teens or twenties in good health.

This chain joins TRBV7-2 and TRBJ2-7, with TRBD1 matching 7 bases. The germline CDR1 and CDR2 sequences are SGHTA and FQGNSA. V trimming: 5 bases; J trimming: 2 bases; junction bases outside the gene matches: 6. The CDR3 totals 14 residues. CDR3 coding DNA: TGTGCCAGCAGCATGGGGACAGAAACCTACGAGCAGTACTTC. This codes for CASSMGTETYEQYF.

The CDR3 protein is CASSSRDRVGNTIYF. The DNA for the CDR3 is TGTGCCAGCAGCTCCCGGGACAGGGTCGGAAACACCATATATTTT. The chain recombines TRBV11-2 with TRBJ1-3; 9 positions agree with TRBD1. Germline V lookup: CDR1 SGHAT, CDR2 FQNNGV. Trimming removed 4 bases from V and 4 bases from J; junction bases left unmatched: 5. The CDR3 consists of 15 residues. Using reference TRBV11-2 and TRBJ1-3 for the parts outside the CDR3, the full variable domain is EAGVAQSPRYKIIEKRQSVAFWCNPISGHATLYWYQQILGQGPKLLIQFQNNGVVDDSQLPKDRFSAERLKGVDSTLKIQPAKLEDSAVYLCASSSRDRVGNTIYFGEGSWLTVV.

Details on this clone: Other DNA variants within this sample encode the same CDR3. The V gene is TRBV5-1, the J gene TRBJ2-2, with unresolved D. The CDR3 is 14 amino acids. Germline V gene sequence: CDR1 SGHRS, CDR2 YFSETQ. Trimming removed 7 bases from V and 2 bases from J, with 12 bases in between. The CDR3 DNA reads TGCGCCAGCCGTGCGGCCTCCAACACCGGGGAGCTGTTTTTT. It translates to CASRAASNTGELFF.

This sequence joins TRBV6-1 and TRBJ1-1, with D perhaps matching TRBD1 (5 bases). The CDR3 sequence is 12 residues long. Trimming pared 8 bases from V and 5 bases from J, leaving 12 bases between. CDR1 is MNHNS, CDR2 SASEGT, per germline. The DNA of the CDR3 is TGTGCCAGCGCTGGGGGACGGACTGAAGCTTTCTTT. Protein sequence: CASAGGRTEAFF.

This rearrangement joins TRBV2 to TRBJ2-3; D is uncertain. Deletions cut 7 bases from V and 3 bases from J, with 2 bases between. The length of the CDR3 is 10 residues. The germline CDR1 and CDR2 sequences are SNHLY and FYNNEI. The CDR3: CASKTDTQYF. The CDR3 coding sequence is TGTGCCAGCAAGACAGATACGCAGTATTTT. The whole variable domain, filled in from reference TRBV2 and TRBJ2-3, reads EPEVTQTPSHQVTQMGQEVILRCVPISNHLYFYWYRQILGQKVEFLVSFYNNEISEKSEIFDDQFSVERPDGSNFTLKIRSTKLEDSAMYFCASKTDTQYFGPGTRLTVL.

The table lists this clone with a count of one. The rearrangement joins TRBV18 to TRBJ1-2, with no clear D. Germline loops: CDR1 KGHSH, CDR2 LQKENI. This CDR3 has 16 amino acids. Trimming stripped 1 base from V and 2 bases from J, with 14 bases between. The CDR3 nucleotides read TGTGCCAGCTCACCACAAAACGCTCAGGAAAACTATGGCTACACCTTC. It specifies CASSPQNAQENYGYTF.

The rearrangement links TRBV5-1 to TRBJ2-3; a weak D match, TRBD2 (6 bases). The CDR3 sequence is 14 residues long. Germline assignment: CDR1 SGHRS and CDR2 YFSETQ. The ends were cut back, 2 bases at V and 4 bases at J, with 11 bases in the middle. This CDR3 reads CASSFYGDSDTQYF. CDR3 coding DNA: TGCGCCAGCAGCTTTTACGGGGACTCAGATACGCAGTATTTT.

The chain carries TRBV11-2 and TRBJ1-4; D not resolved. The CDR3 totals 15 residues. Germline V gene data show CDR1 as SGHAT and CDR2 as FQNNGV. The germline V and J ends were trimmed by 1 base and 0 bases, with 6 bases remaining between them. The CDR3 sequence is CASSLVRTTNEKLFF. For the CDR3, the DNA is TGTGCCAGCAGCTTAGTCCGGACAACTAATGAAAAACTGTTTTTT.

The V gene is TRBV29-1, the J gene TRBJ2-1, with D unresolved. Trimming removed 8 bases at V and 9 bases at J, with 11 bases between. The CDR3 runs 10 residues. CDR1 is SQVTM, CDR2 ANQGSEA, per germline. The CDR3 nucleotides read TGCAGCTTCGGAGAGCTTGAGCAGTTCTTC. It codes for CSFGELEQFF.

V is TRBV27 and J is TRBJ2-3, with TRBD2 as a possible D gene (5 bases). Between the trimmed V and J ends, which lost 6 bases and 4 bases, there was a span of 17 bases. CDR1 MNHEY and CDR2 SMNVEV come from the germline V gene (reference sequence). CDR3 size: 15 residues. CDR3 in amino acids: CASSPGVAIADTQYF. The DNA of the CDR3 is TGTGCCAGCAGCCCCGGGGTTGCAATTGCAGATACGCAGTATTTT.

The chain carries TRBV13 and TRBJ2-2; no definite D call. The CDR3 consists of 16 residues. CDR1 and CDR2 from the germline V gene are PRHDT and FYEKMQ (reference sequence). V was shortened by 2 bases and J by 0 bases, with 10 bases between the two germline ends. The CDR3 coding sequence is TGTGCCAGCAGCTTACGTCGCCCCTCGAACACCGGGGAGCTGTTTTTT. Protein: CASSLRRPSNTGELFF.

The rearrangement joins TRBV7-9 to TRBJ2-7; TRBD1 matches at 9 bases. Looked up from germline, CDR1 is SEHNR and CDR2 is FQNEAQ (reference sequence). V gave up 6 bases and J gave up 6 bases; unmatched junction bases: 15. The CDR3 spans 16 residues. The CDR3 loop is CASRATGTGIISEQYF. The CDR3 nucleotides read TGTGCCAGCAGAGCGACCGGGACAGGGATCATTAGCGAGCAGTACTTC.

CDR3 loop: CASSLVSQYNEQFF. CDR3 coding DNA: TGCGCCAGCAGCTTGGTCAGTCAGTACAATGAGCAGTTCTTC. The rearrangement joins TRBV5-1 to TRBJ2-1; D call uncertain. Trimming left V 0 bases short and J 4 bases short, with 8 bases between. The length of the CDR3 is 14 residues. Germline CDR1 SGHRS, CDR2 YFSETQ.

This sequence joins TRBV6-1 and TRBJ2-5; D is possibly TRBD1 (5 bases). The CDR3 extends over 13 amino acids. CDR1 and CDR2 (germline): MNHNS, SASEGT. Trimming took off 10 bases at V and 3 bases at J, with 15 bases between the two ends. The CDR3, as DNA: TGTGCCACTTGGAGAGGACAAGAAGAGACCCAGTACTTC. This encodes CATWRGQEETQYF.

The DNA of the CDR3 is TGTGCCAGCAGCTTGGGCAGGCTTACCTACGAGCAGTACTTC. It translates to CASSLGRLTYEQYF. J is TRBJ2-7 and V is TRBV11-2; no firm D call. The CDR3 consists of 14 residues. Germline V gene lookup returns CDR1 SGHAT and CDR2 FQNNGV. Trimming stripped 3 bases from V and 2 bases from J, with 11 bases between.

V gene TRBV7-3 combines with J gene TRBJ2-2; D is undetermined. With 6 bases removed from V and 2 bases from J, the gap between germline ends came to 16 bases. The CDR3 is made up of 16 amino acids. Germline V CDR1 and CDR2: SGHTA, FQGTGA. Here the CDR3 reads CASRPAGRQNTGELFF. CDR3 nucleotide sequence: TGTGCCAGCAGGCCAGCCGGGCGACAAAACACCGGGGAGCTGTTTTTT.

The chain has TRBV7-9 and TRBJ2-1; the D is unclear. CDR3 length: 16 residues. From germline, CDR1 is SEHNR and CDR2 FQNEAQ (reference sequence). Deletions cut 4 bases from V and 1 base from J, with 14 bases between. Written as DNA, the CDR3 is TGTGCCAGCAGCTCCCTTGCTAGTTTATCCTACAATGAGCAGTTCTTC. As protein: CASSSLASLSYNEQFF.

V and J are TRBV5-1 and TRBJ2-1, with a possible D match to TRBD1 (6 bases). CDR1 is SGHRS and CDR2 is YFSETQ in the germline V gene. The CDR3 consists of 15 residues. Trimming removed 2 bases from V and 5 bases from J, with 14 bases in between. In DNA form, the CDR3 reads TGCGCCAGCAGCTTCGGCAGGGGATTCGACAATGAGCAGTTCTTC. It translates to CASSFGRGFDNEQFF.

In DNA form, the CDR3 reads TGTGCCAGCAGCCCAGCGGGGGGGGCGAACTATGGCTACACCTTC. Translating gives CASSPAGGANYGYTF. This chain uses TRBV13 with TRBJ1-2, with D possibly TRBD1 on 6 matching bases. The CDR3 covers 15 residues. Per the germline V gene, CDR1 is PRHDT and CDR2 is FYEKMQ (reference sequence). Deletions cut 5 bases from V and 2 bases from J, with 15 bases between.